This T cell receptor beta chain was sequenced during a study of CD8+ T cells in alopecia areata. Looking at the study overall: A 6-month off-drug phase came after tofacitinib, which had lasted 6 to 18 months.

Findings of the study overall: In scalp, tofacitinib significantly decreased clonality and expanded CD8+ clones among the top 100.

The authors extracted RNA and reverse transcribed it into cDNA as the sequencing template. TCRdb keeps only in-frame clones here, not all; method: immunoSEQ multiplex PCR. The sample holds 150,000 to 200,000 clones, under 80% seen once. With respect to this clone: Its target is unknown.

Germline-derived CDR1 and CDR2 are SEHNR and FQNEAQ (reference sequence). The V segment lost 3 bases and the J segment 2 bases; nucleotides outside the gene matches: 5. This CDR3 contains 15 residues. Noted treatment: oral pan-JAK inhibitor, 5-10 mg twice daily. The genes are TRBV7-9 and TRBJ2-3; TRBD1 agrees at 7 bases. The clonotype was recovered from a human donor with alopecia areata. Sequenced material: CD4+ T cells sorted from blood, taken around week 50, from a patient treated with tofacitinib. The CDR3 nucleotides read TGTGCCAGCAGCTTGGACAGGACCTACACAGATACGCAGTATTTT. Translating gives CASSLDRTYTDTQYF.